These T cell receptor beta chains were read from a single sample in a study of blood T cell repertoires in COVID-19. TCRdb keeps only in-frame clones here, not all; method: immunoSEQ multiplex PCR. In the table there are 350,000 to 500,000 clones, around nine tenths of which are singletons. The specimen sequenced was PBMCs or T cells enriched from blood (not recorded which). These receptors were taken from a woman in her late teens or twenties who had been exposed to COVID-19. CDR3s include the opening cysteine and the closing phenylalanine or tryptophan. A D gene is named only where the DNA matches it firmly. The size of a clone is reported for some rows only, either as once, few or many, or as a class for expanded clones.

clone_size j_call v_call d_call cdr3_nt cdr3_aa
- TRBJ2-3 TRBV7-3 - TGTGCCAGCAGGGAGTTGGACATCTCGAGGACGCAGTATTTT CASRELDISRTQYF
- TRBJ1-2 TRBV5-7 TRBD1 TGTGCCAGCAGCTTGGACCGGGACAGGGGGCACAGCCCTAGTGGCTACACCTTC CASSLDRDRGHSPSGYTF
- TRBJ2-2 TRBV20-1 - TGCAGTGCTACCGGACAGGGGGAGCTGTTTTTT CSATGQGELFF
- TRBJ2-3 TRBV19 TRBD1 TGTGCCAGTAGAACAGGGGCAGATACGCAGTATTTT CASRTGADTQYF
- TRBJ1-6 TRBV7-2 - TGTGCCGAGACGGCGGCAGGGGCCTTTAATTCACCCCTCCACTTT CAETAAGAFNSPLHF
- TRBJ2-7 TRBV10-2 - TGCGCCAGCACGGAAGGGGCGGTCTACGAGCAGTACTTC CASTEGAVYEQYF
- TRBJ2-3 TRBV5-1 TRBD2 TGCGCCAGCAGCTTCGGCGGGAGGGCCTCCGATACGCAGTATTTT CASSFGGRASDTQYF
- TRBJ1-1 TRBV6-5 - TGTGCCAGCAGTTCTACCGAGAACACTGAAGCTTTCTTT CASSSTENTEAFF
- TRBJ1-2 TRBV10-3 - TGTGCCATCGGACTCGAGGGTGTAAGGGTATTACATGGCTACACCTTC CAIGLEGVRVLHGYTF
- TRBJ2-7 TRBV11-2 TRBD2 TGTGCCAGCGGGGCGGGGGTCCTGACCTACGAGCAGTACTTC CASGAGVLTYEQYF
- TRBJ1-5 TRBV4-2 - TGTGCCAGCAGCCAAGCGGCGGTCAATCAGCCCCAGCATTTT CASSQAAVNQPQHF
once TRBJ1-4 TRBV28 - TGTGCCAGCAGTTTAGCCAGTAATGAAAAACTGTTTTTT CASSLASNEKLFF
- TRBJ1-2 TRBV7-2 TRBD1 TGTGCCAGCAGCTTAGAACGGGGGACAGGGTATGGCTACACCTTC CASSLERGTGYGYTF
once TRBJ2-3 TRBV5-6 - TGTGCCAGCAGCTATGGAGGGCGGGGCACAGATACGCAGTATTTT CASSYGGRGTDTQYF